What follows is one TCR beta chain and its context. The data belong to a study of response to subunit inactivated influenza vaccine. TCRdb analysed the RT-PCR reads with MiXCR anew, one entry per CDR3 protein. The sample consists of some 570,000 distinct CDR3 sequences, around 11% of them appearing once. This sample was shared with a second study, whose subject was T cells expressing NK-cell markers. That paper notes: Production of TCR beta cDNA relied on 5'RACE template switching with UMIs. The TCR beta repertoires originated in sorted CD3+CD56+NKG2C+, CD3+CD56+NKG2C- and CD3+CD56-NKG2C+ T cells. With respect to HCMV, seven of the eight sequenced donors were seropositive, and one was seronegative. Roughly six donors showed dominant NKG2C+ clonotypes comprising roughly 1.0-7.5% of their CD8+ T cells. It is unclear if expanded NKG2C-expressing clones target HCMV antigens.

The source of this sequence is a man over 45 who received an inactivated influenza vaccine. Specimen: PBMCs from blood, collected on the day of vaccination.

As DNA, the CDR3 is TGTGCCAGCAGTCTGTGGGCCTATGACATTCAGTACTTC. Translated: CASSLWAYDIQYF. The gene calls are TRBV7-2 and TRBJ2-4; D is uncertain. V lost 6 bases to trimming and J lost 8 bases, with 14 bases between them. CDR1 and CDR2 from the germline V gene are SGHTA and FQGNSA. This CDR3 has 13 residues. The full variable domain, rest sourced from reference TRBV7-2 and TRBJ2-4, is GAGVSQSPSNKVTEKGKDVELRCDPISGHTALYWYRQSLGQGLEFLIYFQGNSAPDKSGLPSDRFSAERTGGSVSTLTIQRTQQEDSAVYLCASSLWAYDIQYFGAGTRLSVL.